This entry concerns a single TCR beta chain. This specimen comes from a study of blood T cell repertoires in COVID-19. V shed 6 bases and J shed 6 bases, with 15 bases lying between them. This CDR3 has 13 amino acids. CDR1 is MNHEY and CDR2 is SMNVEV in the germline V gene (reference sequence). Original data processing: Nucleated cell number was recorded as an estimate derived from reference gene primer amplification. Clones were read by immunoSEQ multiplex PCR, and TCRdb kept only the in-frame ones, dropping some. The DNA was the basis for D and trimming; V, J and clone size are from that table. The repertoire holds approximately 150,000 clones, roughly 85% seen once, with less than 3.5% in the top ten.

V gene TRBV27 combines with J gene TRBJ2-7; the D gene is possibly TRBD2 (5 bases). The sequence came from a human donor with acute or convalescent COVID-19. The donor label of this sample is uncertain. The sample consisted of peripheral blood. The CDR3: CASSPGLRGEQYV. CDR3 DNA: TGTGCCAGCAGCCCTGGCCTCCGGGGCGAGCAGTACGTC.